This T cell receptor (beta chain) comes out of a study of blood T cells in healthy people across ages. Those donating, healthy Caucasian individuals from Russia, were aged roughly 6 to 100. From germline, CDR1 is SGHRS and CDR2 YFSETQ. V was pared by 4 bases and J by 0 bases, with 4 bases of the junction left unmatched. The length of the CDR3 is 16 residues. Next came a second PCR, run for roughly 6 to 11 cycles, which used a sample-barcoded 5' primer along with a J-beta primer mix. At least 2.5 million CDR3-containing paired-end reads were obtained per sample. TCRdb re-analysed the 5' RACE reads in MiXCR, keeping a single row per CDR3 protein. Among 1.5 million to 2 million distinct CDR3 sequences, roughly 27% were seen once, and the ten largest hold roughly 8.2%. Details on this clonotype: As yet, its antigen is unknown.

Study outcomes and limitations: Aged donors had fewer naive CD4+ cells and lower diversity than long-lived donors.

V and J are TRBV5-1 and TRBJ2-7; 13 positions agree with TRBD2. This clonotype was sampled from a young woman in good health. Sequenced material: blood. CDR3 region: CASSGTSGTFSYEQYF. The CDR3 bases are TGCGCCAGCAGCGGGACTAGCGGGACCTTCTCCTACGAGCAGTACTTC. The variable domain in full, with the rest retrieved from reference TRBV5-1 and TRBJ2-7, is KAGVTQTPRYLIKTRGQQVTLSCSPISGHRSVSWYQQTPGQGLQFLFEYFSETQRNKGNFPGRFSGRQFSNSRSEMNVSTLELGDSALYLCASSGTSGTFSYEQYFGPGTRLTVT.